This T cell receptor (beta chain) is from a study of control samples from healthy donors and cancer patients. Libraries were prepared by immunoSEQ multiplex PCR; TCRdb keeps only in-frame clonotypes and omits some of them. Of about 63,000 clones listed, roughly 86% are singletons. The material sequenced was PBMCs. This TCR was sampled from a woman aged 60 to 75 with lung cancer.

CDR3: CSGQVNEQFF. For the CDR3, the DNA is TGCAGCGGGCAGGTCAATGAGCAGTTCTTC. This chain connects TRBV29-1 to TRBJ2-1; D not certain. Germline V gene lookup returns CDR1 SQVTM and CDR2 ANQGSEA. Trimming left V 7 bases short and J 6 bases short, with 7 bases between. The CDR3 runs to 10 residues.